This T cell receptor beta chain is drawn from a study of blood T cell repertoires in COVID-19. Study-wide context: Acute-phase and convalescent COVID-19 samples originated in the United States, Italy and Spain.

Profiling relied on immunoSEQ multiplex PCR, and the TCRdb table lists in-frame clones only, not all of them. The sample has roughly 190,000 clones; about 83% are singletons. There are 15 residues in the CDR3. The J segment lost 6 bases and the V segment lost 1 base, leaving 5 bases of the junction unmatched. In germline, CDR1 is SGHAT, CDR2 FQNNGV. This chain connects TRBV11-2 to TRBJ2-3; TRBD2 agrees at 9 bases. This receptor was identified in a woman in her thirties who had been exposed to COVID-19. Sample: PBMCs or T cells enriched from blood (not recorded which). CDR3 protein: CASSLGSGGPDTQYF. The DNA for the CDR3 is TGTGCCAGCAGCTTAGGTAGCGGGGGACCGGATACGCAGTATTTT.